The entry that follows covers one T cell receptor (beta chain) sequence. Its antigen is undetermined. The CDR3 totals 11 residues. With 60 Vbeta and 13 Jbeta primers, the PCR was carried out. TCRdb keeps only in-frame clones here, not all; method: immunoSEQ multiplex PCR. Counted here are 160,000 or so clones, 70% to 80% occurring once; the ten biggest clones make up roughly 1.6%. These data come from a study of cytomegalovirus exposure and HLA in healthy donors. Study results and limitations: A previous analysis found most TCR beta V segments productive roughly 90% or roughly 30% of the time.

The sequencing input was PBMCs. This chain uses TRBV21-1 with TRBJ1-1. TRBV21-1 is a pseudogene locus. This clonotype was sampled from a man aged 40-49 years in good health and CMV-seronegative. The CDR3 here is CASKEMAEAFF. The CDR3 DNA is TGTGCCTCCAAGGAGATGGCAGAAGCTTTCTTT.